A selection of T cell receptor beta chains follows, all from one sample in a study of blood T cell repertoires in COVID-19. Clones were sequenced by immunoSEQ multiplex PCR, and TCRdb holds only the in-frame ones, with some missing. Counted here are approximately 70,000 clones, 75% to 85% occurring once; the ten biggest clones make up about 6%. The specimen was peripheral blood. The receptors come from a woman aged 60 to 75 with acute or convalescent COVID-19. The conserved cysteine and the conserved F or W are not part of the CDR3 here.

TRBJ1-1,TRBV2,ASNRDFNTEAF
TRBJ1-2,TRBV5-1,ASSLNDRVGGYT
TRBJ1-1,TRBV11-2,ASSQDIRPATEAF
TRBJ1-1,TRBV6-5,ASSQGGTEAF
TRBJ2-3,TRBV7-8,ASSLGDTHLGTDTQY
TRBJ1-2,TRBV27,ASSFRGRNGYT
TRBJ1-1,TRBV21-1,ASSKGRTRDTEAF
TRBJ2-1,TRBV4-2,ASTGLGVNEQF
TRBJ1-1,TRBV5-1,ASRTGNQNTEAF
TRBJ2-7,TRBV7-2,ASSLEGLAIYEQY
TRBJ2-7,TRBV7-2,ASSGDREGEQY
TRBJ1-1,TRBV5-1,ASSPSNPLTAEAF
TRBJ1-5,TRBV2,ASSSRTGNQPQH
TRBJ2-7,TRBV5-1,ASSLDPPGAGALYEQY
TRBJ2-5,TRBV15,ATSRVRVAGGETQY
TRBJ1-4,TRBV19,ATYSTGGKGGEKLF
TRBJ1-2,TRBV3-1/TRBV3-2,ASSFGQYGYT
TRBJ2-7,TRBV4-3,ASSQEWRRGNYEQY
TRBJ1-2,TRBV5-5,ASSPEWVNYGYT
TRBJ2-7,TRBV11-2,ASSLDNYEQY
TRBJ2-3,TRBV19,ASTTGGSRTDTQY
TRBJ1-1,TRBV7-8,ASSLQGSTVNTEAF
TRBJ1-1,TRBV5-6,ASSQLGVNTEAF